This T cell receptor (beta chain) comes out of a study of T cell responses to AZD1222 COVID-19 vaccine. The wider study: Pooled together were second doses at about 4 or about 12 weeks.

Concerning this clone: What it recognizes is unknown.

TCRdb's copy holds only in-frame clones and misses some; the assay was immunoSEQ multiplex PCR. Among about 140,000 clones listed, about 92% were seen once. Study results and limitations: Mostly white British, mostly female donors; authors suggested clonal diversity may be underestimated. The study sampled repertoires only after the peak T cell response. Spike-specific TCR breadth and depth were elevated following two AZD1222 doses.

This CDR3 comprises 15 residues. Looked up from germline, CDR1 is MGHRA and CDR2 is YSYEKL. Trimming cost V 1 base and J 1 base, with 10 bases left between them. Sequenced material: peripheral blood, taken on day 0 of AZD1222 vaccination. The chain is built from TRBV4-1 and TRBJ1-1; D is unclear. The clonotype originates from an adult in good health. The CDR3 region is CASSQVGRTNTEAFF. The CDR3 DNA reads TGCGCCAGCAGCCAAGTCGGACGGACGAACACTGAAGCTTTCTTT.